The T cell receptor beta chain under discussion was sequenced for a study of blood T cell repertoires in COVID-19. Sequencing was performed with immunoSEQ multiplex PCR; in TCRdb, only in-frame clones are kept and a portion is missing. The sample comprises about 160,000 clones, approximately 90% of which are singletons, and 10% rests with the top ten. Losses at the gene ends were 6 bases for V and 6 bases for J; bases not matched to a gene: 12. CDR1 is LNHDA, CDR2 SQIVND, per germline (reference sequence). The CDR3 runs to 16 residues. Sequenced material: peripheral blood. This TCR came from an older woman with COVID-19, enrolled during active disease. The rearrangement joins TRBV19 to TRBJ2-3; 10 nucleotides agree with TRBD1. CDR3 bases: TGTGCCAGTAGCCCCGAAGGGACAGGGGATAAGGATACGCAGTATTTT. Translation: CASSPEGTGDKDTQYF. The whole variable domain, remainder taken from reference TRBV19 and TRBJ2-3, is DGGITQSPKYLFRKEGQNVTLSCEQNLNHDAMYWYRQDPGQGLRLIYYSQIVNDFQKGDIAEGYSVSREKKESFPLTVTSAQKNPTAFYLCASSPEGTGDKDTQYFGPGTRLTVL.